Presented here are 17 T cell receptor beta chains from one specimen sequenced in a study of T cells in narcolepsy. TCRdb's copy holds only in-frame clones and misses some; the assay was immunoSEQ multiplex PCR. The sample holds around 27,000 clones, 75% to 85% seen once. Source material: CD45RA- memory CD4+ T cells from PBMCs. These receptors originate from a human donor with narcolepsy.

The rearrangement uses TRBV6-1 and TRBJ2-1; a possible D gene is TRBD1 (6 bases). V lost 6 bases and J lost 6, with 9 bases in between. CDR3 length: 12 residues. Germline values: CDR1 MNHNS, CDR2 SASEGT. CDR3 nucleotides: TGTGCCAGCAGGACAGGTTCCAATGAGCAGTTCTTC. It translates to CASRTGSNEQFF.

V usage is TRBV2 and J usage is TRBJ1-1; tentatively, D is TRBD1 (5 bases). Deletions cut 6 bases from V and 1 base from J, with 18 bases between. Germline V gives CDR1 SNHLY, CDR2 FYNNEI. The CDR3 extends over 16 amino acids. CDR3 in DNA: TGTGCCAGCAGGACCCGGGGCAGACAGACGAACACTGAAGCTTTCTTT. Translated, it gives CASRTRGRQTNTEAFF. Supplemented by reference TRBV2 and TRBJ1-1, the full variable domain reads EPEVTQTPSHQVTQMGQEVILRCVPISNHLYFYWYRQILGQKVEFLVSFYNNEISEKSEIFDDQFSVERPDGSNFTLKIRSTKLEDSAMYFCASRTRGRQTNTEAFFGQGTRLTVV.

J is TRBJ1-1 and V is TRBV29-1; no reliable D call. This CDR3 has 12 residues. Looked up from germline, CDR1 is SQVTM and CDR2 is ANQGSEA. Trimming left V 7 bases short and J 5 bases short, with 14 bases between. The CDR3 DNA follows: TGCAGCGGTTACAGCACGGGGACTGAAGCTTTCTTT. Protein sequence: CSGYSTGTEAFF. Together with reference TRBV29-1 and TRBJ1-1, the CDR3 gives the full variable domain: SAVISQKPSRDICQRGTSLTIQCQVDSQVTMMFWYRQQPGQSLTLIATANQGSEATYESGFVIDKFPISRPNLTFSTLTVSNMSPEDSSIYLCSGYSTGTEAFFGQGTRLTVV.

As for this clone: At one boundary the junction diverges from the germline segment, which might be a read error. The genes are TRBV6-4 and TRBJ1-5, with 7 nucleotides matching TRBD1. Germline V gene data show CDR1 as MRHNA and CDR2 as SNTAGT. This CDR3 has 17 residues. The CDR3 DNA is TGTGCCAGCACGGAAAAGACAGGGCGGAATAGCGATCAGCCCCAGCATTTT. Protein product: CASTEKTGRNSDQPQHF.

A single count supports this clone. The chain joins TRBV19 to TRBJ1-1; D possibly corresponds to TRBD1 (5 bases). The CDR3 runs 13 residues. Germline CDR1 reads LNHDA; CDR2 reads SQIVND (reference sequence). V lost 9 bases to trimming and J lost 8 bases, with 19 bases between them. The CDR3 protein is CASRGGGGAEAFF. For the CDR3, the DNA is TGTGCCAGCCGAGGTGGGGGAGGGGCCGAAGCTTTCTTT. Full variable domain (outside the CDR3, taken from reference TRBV19 and TRBJ1-1): DGGITQSPKYLFRKEGQNVTLSCEQNLNHDAMYWYRQDPGQGLRLIYYSQIVNDFQKGDIAEGYSVSREKKESFPLTVTSAQKNPTAFYLCASRGGGGAEAFFGQGTRLTVV.

The chain recombines TRBV7-2 with TRBJ1-1; TRBD1 matches 7 bases. The CDR3 loop spans 15 amino acids. Germline-derived CDR1 and CDR2 are SGHTA and FQGNSA. V lost 1 base to trimming and J lost 2 bases; unmatched junction nucleotides: 4. The CDR3 here is CASSLGGTANTEAFF. Written as DNA, the CDR3 is TGTGCCAGCAGCTTAGGGGGGACAGCTAACACTGAAGCTTTCTTT. The variable domain in full, with the rest retrieved from reference TRBV7-2 and TRBJ1-1, is GAGVSQSPSNKVTEKGKDVELRCDPISGHTALYWYRQSLGQGLEFLIYFQGNSAPDKSGLPSDRFSAERTGGSVSTLTIQRTQQEDSAVYLCASSLGGTANTEAFFGQGTRLTVV.

The V and J genes are TRBV5-1 and TRBJ1-4; D might be TRBD1 (5 bases). The V gene lost 1 base and the J gene lost 7 bases, with 11 bases spanning the gap. Per the germline V gene, CDR1 is SGHRS and CDR2 is YFSETQ. The CDR3 contains 14 residues. CDR3 DNA: TGCGCCAGCAGCTTGAGGGGTAACGGTGAAAAACTGTTTTTT. Encoded protein: CASSLRGNGEKLFF.

The gene calls are TRBV6-5 and TRBJ1-2, with no clear D. CDR3 length equals 12 residues. V lost 8 bases to trimming and J lost 8 bases, with 15 bases between them. The V gene's germline CDR1 is MNHEY and CDR2 SVGAGI. The CDR3 sequence is CASGGGYLGYTF. The CDR3 DNA reads as TGTGCCAGCGGAGGAGGATATCTGGGCTACACCTTC.

In its sample, this clone was seen once. The chain employs TRBV5-1 and TRBJ2-5; 8 bases are a match to TRBD2. V lost 0 bases and J lost 6; bases outside the gene matches: 10. The CDR3 is 16 residues long. The V gene's germline CDR1 is SGHRS and CDR2 YFSETQ. The CDR3 nucleotides are TGCGCCAGCAGCTTGGACGCAGCGGGGGAAATAAAGACCCAGTACTTC. Translating it yields CASSLDAAGEIKTQYF. The full variable domain, rest sourced from reference TRBV5-1 and TRBJ2-5, is KAGVTQTPRYLIKTRGQQVTLSCSPISGHRSVSWYQQTPGQGLQFLFEYFSETQRNKGNFPGRFSGRQFSNSRSEMNVSTLELGDSALYLCASSLDAAGEIKTQYFGPGTRLLVL.

The V gene is TRBV30, the J gene TRBJ1-1, with unresolved D. This CDR3 has 11 residues. Germline V lookup: CDR1 GTSNPN, CDR2 SVGIG (reference sequence). The ends were cut back, 2 bases at V and 7 bases at J, with 8 bases in the middle. The CDR3 DNA follows: TGTGCCTGGAGTTCTGGCTTTGAAGCTTTCTTT. Amino acid sequence: CAWSSGFEAFF.

The chain is built from TRBV30 and TRBJ1-5; 7 nucleotides agree with TRBD1. The CDR3 consists of 16 residues. The V gene's germline CDR1 is GTSNPN and CDR2 SVGIG (reference sequence). Trimming removed 0 bases from V and 7 bases from J; junction bases left unmatched: 12. DNA for the CDR3: TGTGCCTGGAGTGTACCGGGCAGGGGGTCAGGGCAGCCCCAGCATTTT. Protein: CAWSVPGRGSGQPQHF.

This clone was observed a single time. The J gene is TRBJ1-2, the V gene TRBV23-1, with 8 bases identical to TRBD1. TRBV23-1 belongs to the ORF category, with a function that is uncertain. V dropped 2 bases and J dropped 6; count of bases not matched to a gene: 8. There are 15 residues in the CDR3. The CDR3 nucleotides read TGCGCCAGCAGTCAACATCAGGGGGCTAGGGATGGCTACACCTTC. Translating it yields CASSQHQGARDGYTF.

This clone turned up a few times. Other DNA sequences within the sample encode an identical CDR3. The chain joins TRBV28 to TRBJ2-2; 8 nucleotides line up with TRBD2. V shed 1 base and J 4 bases; nucleotides not matched to a gene: 2. Germline CDR1 MDHEN, CDR2 SYDVKM. The CDR3 totals 15 residues. The CDR3 sequence: CASSLLAGGTGELFF. In DNA form, the CDR3 reads TGTGCCAGCAGTTTATTGGCGGGGGGCACCGGGGAGCTGTTTTTT.

V usage is TRBV6-5 and J usage is TRBJ1-6, with D uncertain. This CDR3 has 14 amino acids. Deletions cut 2 bases from V and 9 bases from J, with 11 bases between. Germline V gives CDR1 MNHEY, CDR2 SVGAGI. CDR3 amino acids: CASSYGPGSSPLHF. CDR3 nucleotides: TGTGCCAGCAGTTACGGCCCCGGGTCTTCACCCCTCCACTTT.

V and J are TRBV30 and TRBJ2-3, with 8 bases that match TRBD2. V was pared by 2 bases and J by 4 bases, with 5 bases of the junction left unmatched. The germline V gene has CDR1 GTSNPN and CDR2 SVGIG (reference sequence). CDR3 length: 14 amino acids. The chain's CDR3 is CAWSSAAGADTQYF. Here the CDR3 DNA reads TGTGCCTGGAGTTCCGCAGCGGGAGCAGATACGCAGTATTTT.

The rearrangement uses TRBV28 and TRBJ1-5; D is uncertain. The CDR3 contains 12 residues. Germline values: CDR1 MDHEN, CDR2 SYDVKM. Trimming took 0 bases from V and 6 from J, leaving 3 bases between them. CDR3 bases: TGTGCCAGCAGTTTATGGTCTCAGCCCCAGCATTTT. Protein sequence: CASSLWSQPQHF.

This sequence joins TRBV5-1 and TRBJ2-2; TRBD1 agrees at 9 bases. The CDR3 runs 16 residues. CDR1 is SGHRS and CDR2 is YFSETQ in the germline V gene. The junction had 10 bases not matched to a gene; V was cut back by 2 bases and J by 8 bases. The CDR3 loop reads CASSFAGTGWIGELFF. The CDR3 DNA reads as TGCGCCAGCAGCTTCGCCGGGACAGGGTGGATTGGGGAGCTGTTTTTT.